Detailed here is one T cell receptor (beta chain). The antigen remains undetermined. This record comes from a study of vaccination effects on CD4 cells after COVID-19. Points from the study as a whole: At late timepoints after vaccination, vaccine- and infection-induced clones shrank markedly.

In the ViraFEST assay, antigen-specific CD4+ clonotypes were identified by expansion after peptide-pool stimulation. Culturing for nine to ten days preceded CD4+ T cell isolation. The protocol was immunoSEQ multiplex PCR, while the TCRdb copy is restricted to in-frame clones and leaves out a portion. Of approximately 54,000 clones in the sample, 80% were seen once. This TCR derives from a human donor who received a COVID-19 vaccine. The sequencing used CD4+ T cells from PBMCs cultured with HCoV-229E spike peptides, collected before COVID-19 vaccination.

CDR3 residues: CASSLRGATPTVNTGELFF. CDR3 DNA: TGTGCCAGCAGCTTGAGGGGGGCGACACCCACCGTTAACACCGGGGAGCTGTTTTTT. The rearrangement links TRBV11-2 to TRBJ2-2; tentatively, D is TRBD1 or TRBD2 (6 bases each). CDR1 SGHAT and CDR2 FQNNGV come from the germline V gene. V dropped 3 bases and J dropped 2 bases, with 22 bases sitting between them. The CDR3 length is 19 residues.